The entry below gives a single TCR beta chain sequence along with its context. Antigen specificity is unknown. The data belong to a study of T cells expressing NK-cell markers. Study summary: In sorted CD3+CD56+NKG2C+, CD3+CD56+NKG2C- and CD3+CD56-NKG2C+ T cells, TCR beta repertoires were obtained. Seropositivity for HCMV was found in seven of the eight sequenced donors, with one seronegative.

Production of TCR beta cDNA relied on 5'RACE template switching with UMIs. For each CDR3 protein, TCRdb gives one entry from its re-call of the 5' RACE reads, without DNA. This table lists 550,000 to 600,000 distinct CDR3 sequences. Study-wide points: Of CD8+ T cells, about 1.0-8% belonged to dominant NKG2C+ clonotypes in roughly 6 donors.

The germline gives CDR1 MNHEY, CDR2 SMNVEV (reference sequence). This CDR3 contains 13 residues. The receptor's source is a man aged 18 to 29 in good health. The chain links TRBV27 to TRBJ2-1. Input material: blood T cells: a sorted CD56 or NKG2C T cell subset, CD4+ or CD8+ T cells, or bulk PBMC T cells (not recorded which). The CDR3 is CASSLAGVNEQFF.